The TCR beta chain under discussion was sequenced for a study of T cell responses to AZD1222 COVID-19 vaccine. On this clone: The antigen remains undetermined.

Broader study findings: Repertoire collection took place solely once the T cell response had peaked.

Assay used: immunoSEQ multiplex PCR; TCRdb lists only in-frame clones, some missing. This table holds around 110,000 clones, 92% found once. The CDR3 has 16 amino acids. Trimming pared 0 bases from V and 4 bases from J, leaving 15 bases between. Germline CDR1 is LGHNA and CDR2 is YSLEER. The sample was peripheral blood, taken 28 days after the second AZD1222 dose. The source of this sequence is an adult who received the AZD1222 COVID-19 vaccine. The V and J genes are TRBV4-3 and TRBJ2-5; D possibly corresponds to TRBD1 (5 bases). The CDR3 region is CASSQERIRVTETQYF. The CDR3 DNA is TGCGCCAGCAGCCAAGAACGTATCAGGGTAACAGAGACCCAGTACTTC.